The next 17 T cell receptor beta chains were all read from a single sample in a study of CD4+ T cells in melanoma (dated by TCRdb to 2021 to 2024). The library was produced with the immunoSEQ multiplex PCR assay. This immuneACCESS table, as held by TCRdb, lists in-frame sequences with V and J called but not all clones. Of the missing ones, under half trace to an unresolved V gene in checked studies; the others have no known cause. The sample table contains over 100,000 clones; only one count was recorded for 92% of them. The biggest ten clones account for approximately 3.5% of the sample. Specimen: peripheral blood. Source of these receptors: a human donor with melanoma.

This sequence joins TRBV30 and TRBJ1-6, with D perhaps TRBD1 (6 bases). The germline CDR1 and CDR2 sequences are GTSNPN and SVGIG (reference sequence). This CDR3 has 17 residues. Trimming shortened V by 4 bases and J by 7 bases, and 23 bases separated the two germline ends. CDR3 DNA sequence: TGTGCCTGGAACGAGGTGACAGGCCGTATTCGGAATTCACCCCTCCACTTT. This encodes CAWNEVTGRIRNSPLHF.

The genes are TRBV6-5 and TRBJ2-3; no reliable D call. There are 13 residues in the CDR3. V lost 6 bases and J 5 bases, leaving 12 bases between the germline ends. Germline lookup yields CDR1 MNHEY and CDR2 SVGAGI. Here the CDR3 reads CASRHPARDTQYF. CDR3 DNA: TGTGCCAGCAGACACCCGGCCCGAGATACGCAGTATTTT.

This chain joins TRBV4-2 and TRBJ2-5; 7 bases fit TRBD2. Losses at the gene ends were 1 base for V and 5 bases for J; bases not matched to a gene: 4. Germline V gene sequence: CDR1 LGHNA, CDR2 YNFKEQ. The CDR3 spans 14 residues. CDR3 bases: TGTGCCAGCAGCCAAGTTCGGGGAGGGGAGACCCAGTACTTC. It encodes CASSQVRGGETQYF.

The chain links TRBV4-1 to TRBJ1-3; 7 nucleotides align to TRBD1. The V gene's germline CDR1 is MGHRA and CDR2 YSYEKL. CDR3 length: 18 residues. Losses at the gene ends were 3 bases for V and 0 bases for J; bases not matched to a gene: 11. CDR3 coding DNA: TGCGCCAGCAGCCAGGTCGGAACAGGGGCGAGCTCTGGAAACACCATATATTTT. Translating it yields CASSQVGTGASSGNTIYF.

V is TRBV9 and J is TRBJ2-3; D is undetermined. CDR1 SGDLS and CDR2 YYNGEE come from the germline V gene. CDR3 length: 14 residues. The ends were cut back, 0 bases at V and 2 bases at J, with 7 bases in the middle. Here the CDR3 reads CASSVDWNTDTQYF. Here the CDR3 DNA reads TGTGCCAGCAGCGTAGACTGGAACACAGATACGCAGTATTTT. Drawing the rest from reference TRBV9 and TRBJ2-3, the complete variable domain is DSGVTQTPKHLITATGQRVTLRCSPRSGDLSVYWYQQSLDQGLQFLIQYYNGEERAKGNILERFSAQQFPDLHSELNLSSLELGDSALYFCASSVDWNTDTQYFGPGTRLTVL.

This rearrangement joins TRBV27 to TRBJ1-1; D gene ambiguous. Germline CDR1 reads MNHEY; CDR2 reads SMNVEV (reference sequence). Trimming left V 5 bases short and J 12 bases short, with 19 bases between. This CDR3 contains 13 residues. CDR3 protein: CASSPRPNSESFF. CDR3 DNA sequence: TGTGCCAGCAGTCCCAGACCGAACTCCGAGTCTTTCTTT.

This chain links TRBV28 with TRBJ2-7, with D tentatively TRBD2 (6 bases). Germline V gene lookup returns CDR1 MDHEN and CDR2 SYDVKM. The length of the CDR3 is 16 residues. V lost 0 bases to trimming and J lost 7 bases, with 19 bases between them. The CDR3 is CASSLWWISTEGEQYF. CDR3 nucleotides: TGTGCCAGCAGTTTATGGTGGATTTCTACGGAGGGGGAGCAGTACTTC.

The V and J genes are TRBV20-1 and TRBJ1-1; a possible D gene is TRBD1 (5 bases). The CDR3 is 11 residues long. Germline CDR1 and CDR2: DFQATT and SNEGSKA (reference sequence). Trimming left V 4 bases short and J 9 bases short, with 12 bases between. The CDR3 DNA sequence: TGCAGTGCTACTCAGGGAGAGAAAGCTTTCTTT. It codes for CSATQGEKAFF.

This chain uses TRBV7-9 with TRBJ2-7; 11 bases are shared with TRBD2. Germline lookup yields CDR1 SEHNR and CDR2 FQNEAQ (reference sequence). The ends lost 5 bases at V and 6 bases at J; junction bases unmatched: 12. CDR3 length: 16 residues. CDR3 region: CASSRNSGRELGEQYF. CDR3 DNA sequence: TGTGCCAGCAGCCGCAATAGCGGGAGGGAGCTTGGCGAGCAGTACTTC.

This sequence joins TRBV6-1 and TRBJ1-3; D gene unclear. Germline CDR1 reads MNHNS; CDR2 reads SASEGT. V gave up 1 base and J gave up 11 bases, with 12 bases separating them. The CDR3 runs 13 residues. CDR3 DNA sequence: TGTGCCAGCAGTGAAGAGTACACCCGGGCCATATATTTT. As protein: CASSEEYTRAIYF.

This clone has a single count. The J gene is TRBJ2-5, the V gene TRBV10-3; D unclear. Germline lookup yields CDR1 ENHRY and CDR2 SYGVKD. The CDR3 spans 12 residues. V lost 0 bases and J 5 bases, leaving 4 bases between the germline ends. The CDR3 nucleotides read TGTGCCATCAGTGAGTCAGAGGAGACCCAGTACTTC. Translation: CAISESEETQYF.

V gene TRBV27 combines with J gene TRBJ2-3; D is unresolved. The V end was cut by 5 bases, the J end by 6 bases, with 9 bases between. The CDR3 length is 12 residues. Germline CDR1 is MNHEY and CDR2 is SMNVEV (reference sequence). The CDR3 DNA reads as TGTGCCAGCAGTCGAAGCCCGGATACGCAGTATTTT. Its translation is CASSRSPDTQYF.

With regard to this clone: One end of the junction fails to match germline, which may point to a read error. V and J are TRBV28 and TRBJ1-1; D may be TRBD1 (5 bases). This CDR3 has 12 residues. CDR1 and CDR2 (germline): MDHEN, SYDVKM. The CDR3 sequence is CASSSLGAAVSF. The CDR3 DNA is TGTGCCAGCAGTTCACTTGGGGCCGCGGTAAGTTTT.

As concerns this clone: At one end the junction does not follow the germline gene, possibly because of a read error. The chain has TRBV5-6 and TRBJ2-3, with 9 bases fitting TRBD1. CDR1 is SGHDT and CDR2 is YYEEEE in the germline V gene. The CDR3 consists of 13 residues. In nucleotides, the CDR3 is TGTGCCAGCAGCTTGAGAGGGGACAGGGTGGGAGGTTTT. This encodes CASSLRGDRVGGF.

J is TRBJ2-5 and V is TRBV7-8, with 7 bases identical to TRBD1. The V and J ends lost 6 bases and 11 bases, in that order; junction bases with no gene match: 15. Germline V lookup: CDR1 SGHVS, CDR2 FQNEAQ. This CDR3 region has 14 residues. As DNA, the CDR3 is TGTGCCAGCAGTCCCGGGACAGTCCGATACTTGCAGTACTTC. Protein sequence: CASSPGTVRYLQYF.

The V call is TRBV25-1, the J call TRBJ2-1; D is ambiguous. From germline, CDR1 is MGHDK and CDR2 SYGVNS. Trimming took 6 bases from V and 0 from J, leaving 9 bases between them. The CDR3 runs to 14 residues. The CDR3 reads CASSTTSSYNEQFF. CDR3 in DNA: TGTGCCAGCAGCACCACGAGCTCCTACAATGAGCAGTTCTTC.

This chain joins TRBV27 and TRBJ1-2; D ambiguous. From germline, CDR1 is MNHEY and CDR2 SMNVEV (reference sequence). The CDR3 spans 12 residues. Between the trimmed V and J ends, which lost 6 bases and 6 bases, there was a span of 11 bases. CDR3 amino acids: CASRNDKNGYTF. For the CDR3, the DNA is TGTGCCAGCAGAAATGACAAGAATGGCTACACCTTC.